This T cell receptor (beta chain) was profiled in a study of T-cell reconstitution after alpha-beta-depleted transplantation in children. Looked up from germline, CDR1 is LGHNA and CDR2 is YSLEER. The CDR3 is 16 amino acids. J was trimmed by 6 bases and V by 3 bases; bases with no gene match: 12. Worth noting for this clonotype: Given a much more abundant clone one base away, this may be a read error.

As it was prepared, the TCRbeta library received unique molecular identifiers. TCRdb independently ran MiXCR on the PCR reads; one entry per CDR3 protein. The data contain hundreds of thousands of distinct CDR3 sequences, 10% to 15% of them seen just once; the ten biggest clones take up 2% to 2.5%. The source material was PBMCs, mostly from graft donor cells, sampled 360 days after TCRalphabeta/CD19-depleted stem cell transplant. The chain has TRBV4-3 and TRBJ2-7; 9 positions agree with TRBD2. The sequence was obtained from a male patient between 10 and 17 years old who had a stem cell transplant for acute myeloid leukemia, so the T cells may come from the graft donor. The DNA for the CDR3 is TGCGCCAGCAGCCAGACTGGCGGGAGGGCCCTGGGCGAGCAGTACTTC. Translation: CASSQTGGRALGEQYF.